The clone carrying this TCR beta chain was found many times. Its antigen is undetermined. Semi-nested PCR with Nested Universal Primer A followed constant-region reverse priming of full-length variable regions. TCRdb recomputed calls from the 5' RACE reads with MiXCR, one row per CDR3 protein. The sample includes tens of thousands of distinct CDR3 sequences, about 26% of them seen just once. General study findings and limits: Larger-cohort validation covered only one TCR beta V-J rearrangement. Tumor memory CD4+ T cell TCR gene usage clustered with blood and lymph node memory CD4+ cells and lymph node naive CD4+ cells. Tumor Tregs overlapped most with tumor, then blood, naive CD4+ cells.

The sorted Tregs were CD4+CD25+CD127-/low cells. The sequenced sample consisted of tumor-infiltrating Tregs sorted from the breast tumor. The sequence came from a female donor with breast cancer.

CDR3 region: CSAKGFSVQPQHF. In DNA form, the CDR3 reads TGCAGTGCTAAAGGGTTCTCAGTTCAGCCCCAGCATTTT. This chain connects TRBV20-1 to TRBJ1-5; D unresolved. The CDR3 spans 13 residues. V was clipped by 4 bases and J by 6 bases, with 13 bases between them. In germline, CDR1 is DFQATT, CDR2 SNEGSKA (reference sequence).